These T cell receptor beta chains were read from a single sample in a study of T cell repertoires in cytomegalovirus infection. TCRdb analysed the reads with MiXCR anew, one entry per CDR3 protein. The repertoire includes about half a million distinct CDR3 sequences, approximately 46% of them detected once, and roughly two fifths sits in the top ten. Their recognized antigens are unknown. The material sequenced was cultured PBMCs, taken from culture after CMV antigen stimulation. These receptors came from a human donor in good health (CMV status not recorded). Some clones in this sample may be carry-over from other donors' samples. Both conserved end residues are part of each CDR3. Fields, in order: V gene, J gene, D gene, clone size, CDR3 DNA, CDR3 protein. A D gene is named only where the DNA matches it firmly. Clone size is not always given. Where it is, it says once, few, many or a class for expanded clones.

v_gene: TRBV6-5; j_gene: TRBJ1-1; d_gene: -; abundance: -; CDR3nt: TGTGCCAGTTACAGGGTCACTGAAGCTTTCTTT; CDR3aa: CASYRVTEAFF
v_gene: TRBV11-2; j_gene: TRBJ2-1; d_gene: TRBD2; abundance: -; CDR3nt: TGTGCCAGCACCCGGGTTGGACTAGCGCCGTACAATGAGCAGTTCTTC; CDR3aa: CASTRVGLAPYNEQFF
v_gene: TRBV18; j_gene: TRBJ2-3; d_gene: -; abundance: once; CDR3nt: TGTGCCAGCTCACCACCCCCGTCCCGTATTAAAGATACGCAGTATTTT; CDR3aa: CASSPPPSRIKDTQYF
v_gene: TRBV6-5; j_gene: TRBJ2-7; d_gene: TRBD2; abundance: -; CDR3nt: TGTGCCAGCAGTTCGCTCACTAGCGGCACCTACGAGCAGTACTTC; CDR3aa: CASSSLTSGTYEQYF
v_gene: TRBV18; j_gene: TRBJ2-1; d_gene: TRBD1; abundance: -; CDR3nt: TGTGCCAGCTCACCGATTAACAGGGGCGAGCAGTTCTTC; CDR3aa: CASSPINRGEQFF
v_gene: TRBV7-2; j_gene: TRBJ1-2; d_gene: -; abundance: -; CDR3nt: TGTGCCAGCAGCTCCACAGGGATGTCGTGGTATGGCTACACCTTC; CDR3aa: CASSSTGMSWYGYTF
v_gene: TRBV5-6; j_gene: TRBJ2-1; d_gene: -; abundance: -; CDR3nt: TGTGCCAGCAGCTTGGATAGGGGTACTTTATACAATGAGCAGTTCTTC; CDR3aa: CASSLDRGTLYNEQFF
v_gene: TRBV5-6; j_gene: TRBJ1-5; d_gene: TRBD1; abundance: -; CDR3nt: TGTGCCAGCAGCAGAAACAGGGGAGCTCAGCCCCAGCATTTT; CDR3aa: CASSRNRGAQPQHF
v_gene: TRBV27; j_gene: TRBJ1-6; d_gene: -; abundance: once; CDR3nt: TGTGCCAGCAGTCTCGGACGGTATAATTCACCCCTCCACTTT; CDR3aa: CASSLGRYNSPLHF
v_gene: TRBV7-2; j_gene: TRBJ2-5; d_gene: -; abundance: -; CDR3nt: TGTGCCAGCAGCCGGGGACTGGCCAGGGAGACCCAGTACTTC; CDR3aa: CASSRGLARETQYF
v_gene: TRBV7-6; j_gene: TRBJ2-7; d_gene: TRBD2; abundance: -; CDR3nt: TGTGCCAGCAGCTTAGAAGGGACTAGAGACGAGCAGTACTTC; CDR3aa: CASSLEGTRDEQYF
v_gene: TRBV7-2; j_gene: TRBJ2-5; d_gene: TRBD2; abundance: few; CDR3nt: TGTGCCAGCAGCTTGCTAGCGGGGGGGGGAGGGGAGACCCAGTACTTC; CDR3aa: CASSLLAGGGGETQYF
v_gene: TRBV12-3/TRBV12-4; j_gene: TRBJ2-2; d_gene: TRBD1; abundance: -; CDR3nt: TGTGCCAGCACCGATACAGGGGGCCGGGAGCTGTTTTTT; CDR3aa: CASTDTGGRELFF
v_gene: TRBV15; j_gene: TRBJ2-5; d_gene: TRBD2; abundance: -; CDR3nt: TGTGCCACCAGCAGAGGTCGGGGGGTGACCCAGTACTTC; CDR3aa: CATSRGRGVTQYF
v_gene: TRBV5-6; j_gene: TRBJ2-1; d_gene: TRBD2; abundance: -; CDR3nt: TGTGCCAGCAGCTTGGGGACCACTAGCGCGGGGAATGAGCAGTTCTTC; CDR3aa: CASSLGTTSAGNEQFF
v_gene: TRBV18; j_gene: TRBJ2-7; d_gene: -; abundance: -; CDR3nt: TGTGCCAGCTCACCGGCGGGACAGCAAGGCGAGCAGTACTTC; CDR3aa: CASSPAGQQGEQYF
v_gene: TRBV30; j_gene: TRBJ2-3; d_gene: TRBD2; abundance: -; CDR3nt: TGTGCCTGGAGTGGGGGCGGGAGGGCCCGTGTCACAGATACGCAGTATTTT; CDR3aa: CAWSGGGRARVTDTQYF
v_gene: TRBV19; j_gene: TRBJ1-1; d_gene: -; abundance: -; CDR3nt: TGTGCCAGTAGTCTCTTCTCGGGGTCGGGCACTGAAGCTTTCTTT; CDR3aa: CASSLFSGSGTEAFF
v_gene: TRBV20-1; j_gene: TRBJ2-3; d_gene: TRBD1; abundance: few; CDR3nt: TGCAGTGCTGGGACAGGGGGCCTTCTGGCAGATACGCAGTATTTT; CDR3aa: CSAGTGGLLADTQYF
v_gene: TRBV12-3/TRBV12-4; j_gene: TRBJ2-5; d_gene: -; abundance: many; CDR3nt: TGTGCCAGCAGCCCATCGGAGACCCAGTACTTC; CDR3aa: CASSPSETQYF
v_gene: TRBV12-3/TRBV12-4; j_gene: TRBJ1-2; d_gene: -; abundance: few; CDR3nt: TGTGCCAGCACTTTAAGCTTTAACTATGGCTACACCTTC; CDR3aa: CASTLSFNYGYTF
v_gene: TRBV19; j_gene: TRBJ1-3; d_gene: -; abundance: -; CDR3nt: TGTGCCAGTAGTATTCCCTCACCCTCCGGGAACACCATATATTTT; CDR3aa: CASSIPSPSGNTIYF
v_gene: TRBV7-2; j_gene: TRBJ2-2; d_gene: -; abundance: -; CDR3nt: TGTGCCAGCAGTCCGGTCGCCACCGGGGAGCTGTTTTTT; CDR3aa: CASSPVATGELFF
v_gene: TRBV6-1; j_gene: TRBJ2-3; d_gene: -; abundance: -; CDR3nt: TGTGCCAGCAGTGAAGGGATGGCAGGGACCCTCACAGATACGCAGTATTTT; CDR3aa: CASSEGMAGTLTDTQYF
v_gene: TRBV7-9; j_gene: TRBJ1-1; d_gene: -; abundance: -; CDR3nt: TGTGCCAGCAGCTTCACTAACAGTAACACTGAAGCTTTCTTT; CDR3aa: CASSFTNSNTEAFF
v_gene: TRBV7-8; j_gene: TRBJ2-7; d_gene: -; abundance: -; CDR3nt: TGTGCCAGCAGCGCCCTGAGGTTAACTACGCGCTACGAGCAGTACTTC; CDR3aa: CASSALRLTTRYEQYF
v_gene: TRBV6-2/TRBV6-3; j_gene: TRBJ2-3; d_gene: TRBD1; abundance: -; CDR3nt: TGTGCCAGCAGCGTGACAGGGGTGGCAGATACGCAGTATTTT; CDR3aa: CASSVTGVADTQYF
v_gene: TRBV20-1; j_gene: TRBJ2-5; d_gene: -; abundance: -; CDR3nt: TGCAGTGCTAGGGCAGAGCCTCAAGAGACCCAGTACTTC; CDR3aa: CSARAEPQETQYF
v_gene: TRBV9; j_gene: TRBJ1-2; d_gene: TRBD1; abundance: -; CDR3nt: TGTGCCAGCAGCGTAGGGACAGGTGGAAAAACTAACTATGGCTACACCTTC; CDR3aa: CASSVGTGGKTNYGYTF
v_gene: TRBV12-3/TRBV12-4; j_gene: TRBJ2-5; d_gene: TRBD2; abundance: once; CDR3nt: TGTGCCAGCAGGGCTAGCGGGGGGAGGGAGACCCAGTACTTC; CDR3aa: CASRASGGRETQYF
v_gene: TRBV20-1; j_gene: TRBJ1-5; d_gene: -; abundance: -; CDR3nt: TGCAGTGCTAGAGTTGGCTGGGGTCAGCCCCAGCATTTT; CDR3aa: CSARVGWGQPQHF
v_gene: TRBV7-6; j_gene: TRBJ2-6; d_gene: -; abundance: once; CDR3nt: TGTGCCAGCAGCTTAGTGTTTACAAGGGGCCCGGCCAACGTCCTGACTTTC; CDR3aa: CASSLVFTRGPANVLTF
v_gene: TRBV19; j_gene: TRBJ2-1; d_gene: -; abundance: -; CDR3nt: TGTGCCAGTAGTATATATTCGGGGTATAATGAGCAGTTCTTC; CDR3aa: CASSIYSGYNEQFF
v_gene: TRBV6-6; j_gene: TRBJ1-5; d_gene: -; abundance: few; CDR3nt: TGTGCCAGCAGTTCCCTCGGGGCGCCCCAGCATTTT; CDR3aa: CASSSLGAPQHF
v_gene: TRBV6-1; j_gene: TRBJ2-3; d_gene: -; abundance: once; CDR3nt: TGTGCCAGCCTGGGACGGTCCTTCACAGATACGCAGTATTTT; CDR3aa: CASLGRSFTDTQYF
v_gene: TRBV7-2; j_gene: TRBJ1-2; d_gene: -; abundance: few; CDR3nt: TGTGCCAGCGACAGTTACGGCTACACCTTC; CDR3aa: CASDSYGYTF
v_gene: TRBV5-4; j_gene: TRBJ1-6; d_gene: TRBD1; abundance: once; CDR3nt: TGTGCCAGCAGCATTGGACAGGGGTGGTCACCCCTCCACTTT; CDR3aa: CASSIGQGWSPLHF
v_gene: TRBV4-1; j_gene: TRBJ1-3; d_gene: -; abundance: -; CDR3nt: TGCGCCAGCAGCCAAGAGAAGGGTAGCTCTGGAAACACCATATATTTT; CDR3aa: CASSQEKGSSGNTIYF
v_gene: TRBV19; j_gene: TRBJ2-2; d_gene: -; abundance: -; CDR3nt: TGTGCCAGTAGCCTGGAGGCGGGCCGGAACACCGGGGAGCTGTTTTTT; CDR3aa: CASSLEAGRNTGELFF
v_gene: TRBV6-2/TRBV6-3; j_gene: TRBJ2-1; d_gene: TRBD2; abundance: few; CDR3nt: TGTGCCAGCAGTCCGGTCGCGCGGGAGCGGGGCAATGAGCAGTTCTTC; CDR3aa: CASSPVARERGNEQFF
v_gene: TRBV19; j_gene: TRBJ1-5; d_gene: -; abundance: few; CDR3nt: TGTGCCAGTAGATCTGGCGCGAGAAATCAGCCCCAGCATTTT; CDR3aa: CASRSGARNQPQHF
v_gene: TRBV24-1; j_gene: TRBJ2-3; d_gene: TRBD1; abundance: -; CDR3nt: TGTGCCACCAGTGCCCTACTACCGACAGGGATGGGGAGCACAGATACGCAGTATTTT; CDR3aa: CATSALLPTGMGSTDTQYF